These 7 T cell receptor beta chains share one sample of origin, sequenced in a study of blood T cell repertoires in COVID-19. The assay was immunoSEQ multiplex PCR, and TCRdb's table has in-frame clones only and misses some. The sample includes about 250,000 clones, roughly 88% seen only once; the top ten take 6.3%. Material: peripheral blood. These receptors all come from a woman aged 25 to 39 with COVID-19, enrolled during active disease.

J is TRBJ1-3 and V is TRBV28; perhaps TRBD1 as D (5 bases). V lost 6 bases and J 3 bases, leaving 24 bases between the germline ends. The germline gives CDR1 MDHEN, CDR2 SYDVKM. This CDR3 has 18 amino acids. This CDR3 is CASSLPLSRVPRGNTIYF. DNA for the CDR3: TGTGCCAGCAGCCTTCCCTTATCCAGGGTCCCTCGTGGAAACACCATATATTTT.

This clone appeared a single time. The chain couples TRBV7-6 to TRBJ2-1; D unresolved. This CDR3 is built from 13 residues. Trimming shortened V by 5 bases and J by 12 bases, and 17 bases separated the two germline ends. The germline gives CDR1 SGHVS, CDR2 FNYEAQ. CDR3 region: CASSLTGTSGQFF. The CDR3 nucleotides read TGTGCCAGCAGCCTGACTGGAACCAGTGGGCAGTTCTTC.

The table lists this clone with a count of one. The V call is TRBV2, the J call TRBJ2-7; 7 nucleotides match TRBD1. Germline-derived CDR1 and CDR2 are SNHLY and FYNNEI. V lost 7 bases to trimming and J lost 3 bases; unmatched junction nucleotides: 12. The CDR3 extends over 15 amino acids. CDR3 residues: CASKTEQGPYYEQYF. The CDR3 nucleotides read TGTGCCAGCAAAACAGAACAGGGGCCTTACTACGAGCAGTACTTC. Variable domain in full (rest from reference TRBV2 and TRBJ2-7): EPEVTQTPSHQVTQMGQEVILRCVPISNHLYFYWYRQILGQKVEFLVSFYNNEISEKSEIFDDQFSVERPDGSNFTLKIRSTKLEDSAMYFCASKTEQGPYYEQYFGPGTRLTVT.

The rearrangement uses TRBV27 and TRBJ2-2, with 14 bases lining up with TRBD2. V shed 6 bases, J shed 7 bases, and the junction held 1 base outside the gene matches. This CDR3 spans 14 amino acids. CDR1 is MNHEY, CDR2 SMNVEV, per germline (reference sequence). CDR3 loop: CASRGLAGVGELFF. CDR3 sequence (DNA): TGTGCCAGCAGGGGACTAGCGGGAGTCGGGGAGCTGTTTTTT.

The chain has TRBV5-6 and TRBJ2-7; D ambiguous. Germline V gene lookup returns CDR1 SGHDT and CDR2 YYEEEE. V gave up 5 bases and J gave up 2 bases, with 5 bases separating them. This CDR3 comprises 11 residues. The CDR3 DNA reads as TGTGCCAGCAGGGGCCCCTACGAGCAGTACTTC. It translates to CASRGPYEQYF.

The chain has TRBV29-1 and TRBJ2-7, with D maybe TRBD1 (6 bases). This CDR3 is 14 amino acids long. Trimming stripped 5 bases from V and 0 bases from J, with 14 bases between. Per germline, CDR1 SQVTM and CDR2 ANQGSEA. CDR3 residues: CSVTDRMSSYEQYF. CDR3 in DNA: TGCAGCGTTACTGACAGGATGTCCTCCTACGAGCAGTACTTC.

Here the CDR3 DNA reads TGTGCCAGCACAGGGTGGAAATCTGGGGCCAACGTCCTGACTTTC. Amino acids: CASTGWKSGANVLTF. The rearrangement links TRBV28 to TRBJ2-6, with a weak D call TRBD1 (5 bases). The CDR3 has 15 residues. Germline V lookup: CDR1 MDHEN, CDR2 SYDVKM. V lost 7 bases and J 1 base, leaving 11 bases between the germline ends.